This TCR beta chain was recovered during a study of shared clonotypes between healthy human individuals. On the study more broadly: CD4 naive and CD4 memory each took three plates per donor, while CD8 naive took two and CD8 memory one. Study outcomes and limitations: Memory subsets had estimated richness that was generally smaller than that of naive subsets.

This CDR3 is 14 amino acids long. Germline assignment: CDR1 SSHAT and CDR2 FNYEAQ (reference sequence). The assay ran at deep level. This table comes from immunoSEQ multiplex PCR, and its TCRdb copy is limited to in-frame clones, with some not included. Of over 2 million clones listed, 90% to 95% are singletons. Concerning this clone itself: The antigen is undetermined. At one end the junction does not follow the germline gene, possibly because of a read error.

The sequenced material came from naive CD4+ T cells sorted from blood. Subset meaning: CD45RA+ positively selected. The chain joins TRBV7-7 to TRBJ2-3; D is unclear. The source of this sequence is a man younger than 30 in good health. The CDR3: CASSLGTSTDTQYF. DNA of the CDR3: TGTGCTAGCAGCTTAGGTACCTCCACAGATACGCAGTATTTT.